The 32 T cell receptor beta chains listed next were all sequenced from one sample in a study of blood T cell repertoires in COVID-19. Profiled with immunoSEQ multiplex PCR; TCRdb holds only in-frame clones, not every one. The data show under 150,000 clones, 84% seen once. The sample was PBMCs or T cells enriched from blood (not recorded which). These receptors were obtained from a man between 45 and 60 years old in a cohort exposed to, infected with or recovered from COVID-19 (not recorded which).

The chain links TRBV9 to TRBJ2-1, with D perhaps matching TRBD2 (5 bases). The CDR3 covers 13 residues. Germline V gene sequence: CDR1 SGDLS, CDR2 YYNGEE. V lost 6 bases and J 4 bases, leaving 11 bases between the germline ends. The CDR3 here is CASILPGYNEQFF. In nucleotides, the CDR3 is TGTGCCAGCATCCTCCCGGGGTACAATGAGCAGTTCTTC.

This clone was recorded only once. The chain uses TRBV19 and TRBJ2-7, with 9 bases aligning to TRBD2. Trimming cost V 5 bases and J 6 bases; bases outside gene matches: 5. Germline values: CDR1 LNHDA, CDR2 SQIVND (reference sequence). The CDR3 length is 13 residues. CDR3 amino acids: CASSVGTSSEQYF. The CDR3 DNA reads TGTGCCAGTAGTGTCGGGACTAGCTCCGAGCAGTACTTC.

The V and J genes are TRBV4-2 and TRBJ1-2, with D possibly being TRBD1 (6 bases). Germline V gives CDR1 LGHNA, CDR2 YNFKEQ. The CDR3 has 15 amino acids. The germline V and J ends were trimmed by 0 bases and 5 bases, with 13 bases remaining between them. The CDR3 DNA is TGTGCCAGCAGCCAAGATCTAGGGGACATTTATGGCTACACCTTC. The encoded protein is CASSQDLGDIYGYTF.

The gene calls are TRBV19 and TRBJ2-1; no clear D. Germline values: CDR1 LNHDA, CDR2 SQIVND (reference sequence). The V end was cut by 4 bases, the J end by 5 bases, with 9 bases between. The CDR3 is 13 amino acids. DNA of the CDR3: TGTGCCAGTAGTACTAACTCGAACAATGAGCAGTTCTTC. It translates to CASSTNSNNEQFF.

The gene calls are TRBV19 and TRBJ2-1, with D possibly being TRBD1 (5 bases). V was clipped by 3 bases and J by 15 bases, with 12 bases between them. This CDR3 has 11 amino acids. Germline-derived CDR1 and CDR2 are LNHDA and SQIVND (reference sequence). CDR3 nucleotides: TGTGCCAGTAGTATCAGGGCCCAACGGTTCTTC. Translating it yields CASSIRAQRFF.

This clone has more than one count but fewer than ten. This chain links TRBV3-1 (or the pseudogene TRBV3-2) with TRBJ1-1; 8 nucleotides agree with TRBD1. The germline V gene has CDR1 LGHDT and CDR2 YNNKEL (reference sequence). Unmatched junction bases numbered 12, after V lost 6 bases and J lost 9 bases. The CDR3 has 14 residues. The CDR3 DNA sequence: TGTGCCAGCAGTACCCAGGGGGCGGTCTTAAAAGCTTTCTTT. Translated: CASSTQGAVLKAFF.

This chain links TRBV5-4 with TRBJ1-2, with D maybe TRBD1 (5 bases). Germline lookup yields CDR1 SGHNT and CDR2 YYREEE (reference sequence). V was clipped by 4 bases and J by 1 base, with 8 bases between them. This CDR3 region has 13 residues. The DNA for the CDR3 is TGTGCCAGCAGCCGCGACAGTAACTATGGCTACACCTTC. It specifies CASSRDSNYGYTF. Full variable domain (rest looked up from reference TRBV5-4 and TRBJ1-2): ETGVTQSPTHLIKTRGQQVTLRCSSQSGHNTVSWYQQALGQGPQFIFQYYREEENGRGNFPPRFSGLQFPNYSSELNVNALELDDSALYLCASSRDSNYGYTFGSGTRLTVV.

The chain couples TRBV5-1 to TRBJ2-2; D may be TRBD1 (6 bases). This CDR3 spans 15 amino acids. Germline V CDR1 and CDR2: SGHRS, YFSETQ. V was shortened by 0 bases and J by 6 bases, with 12 bases between the two germline ends. CDR3 sequence reads: CASSLAGWTAGELFF. CDR3 coding DNA: TGCGCCAGCAGCTTGGCGGGGTGGACAGCCGGGGAGCTGTTTTTT.

The chain recombines TRBV9 with TRBJ2-3, with 8 bases identical to TRBD1. This CDR3 spans 16 amino acids. Germline V lookup: CDR1 SGDLS, CDR2 YYNGEE. With 4 bases clipped from V and 0 bases from J, the junction kept 7 bases outside the gene matches. The DNA for the CDR3 is TGTGCCAGCAGCATAAAGACAGGGGTTAGCACAGATACGCAGTATTTT. Its protein is CASSIKTGVSTDTQYF.

The V and J genes are TRBV11-2 and TRBJ2-5; 7 nucleotides agree with TRBD2. CDR3 size: 15 residues. Germline CDR1 reads SGHAT; CDR2 reads FQNNGV. The junction had 5 bases not matched to a gene; V was cut back by 3 bases and J by 1 base. The DNA for the CDR3 is TGTGCCAGCAGCTTGCAGCGGGGCCCCCAAGAGACCCAGTACTTC. It translates to CASSLQRGPQETQYF.

The V call is TRBV4-2, the J call TRBJ2-2; 8 bases are a match to TRBD2. With V trimmed by 4 bases and J by 4 bases, 11 bases remained unmatched. Germline assignment: CDR1 LGHNA and CDR2 YNFKEQ. The CDR3 contains 17 residues. This CDR3 reads CASSPSGAGESTGELFF. The DNA for the CDR3 is TGTGCCAGCAGCCCCTCGGGAGCGGGGGAATCCACCGGGGAGCTGTTTTTT.

This clone was seen a single time. CDR3 in amino acids: CASSEDQGYYEQYF. The CDR3 DNA reads as TGTGCCAGCAGCGAGGACCAGGGGTACTACGAGCAGTACTTC. This sequence joins TRBV13 and TRBJ2-7; tentative D call: TRBD1 (6 bases). The CDR3 is 14 residues long. The V end was cut by 5 bases, the J end by 3 bases, with 14 bases between. Germline lookup yields CDR1 PRHDT and CDR2 FYEKMQ (reference sequence). The whole variable domain, filled in from reference TRBV13 and TRBJ2-7, reads AAGVIQSPRHLIKEKRETATLKCYPIPRHDTVYWYQQGPGQDPQFLISFYEKMQSDKGSIPDRFSAQQFSDYHSELNMSSLELGDSALYFCASSEDQGYYEQYFGPGTRLTVT.

The gene calls are TRBV21-1 and TRBJ1-5; the table's D call TRBD1 went unverified against the DNA. TRBV21-1 counts as a pseudogene. This CDR3 region has 15 residues. The CDR3 loop reads CASSRRDRESQPQHF. Written as DNA, the CDR3 is TGTGCCAGCAGCAGACGGGACAGGGAAAGTCAGCCCCAGCATTTT.

The chain joins TRBV27 to TRBJ1-2; D remains ambiguous. The CDR3 runs 12 residues. Germline-derived CDR1 and CDR2 are MNHEY and SMNVEV (reference sequence). The V and J ends lost 5 bases and 8 bases respectively, with 12 bases between them. DNA of the CDR3: TGTGCCAGCAGTGGTCCGATCGGGGGCTACACCTTC. Its protein is CASSGPIGGYTF.

The rearrangement uses TRBV3-1 (or the pseudogene TRBV3-2) and TRBJ2-2; TRBD2 is a possible D gene (5 bases). With 1 base removed from V and 2 bases from J, the gap between germline ends came to 11 bases. The CDR3 runs 16 residues. CDR1 and CDR2 from the germline V gene are LGHDT and YNNKEL (reference sequence). In DNA form, the CDR3 reads TGTGCCAGCAGCCAAGTTAAAGCGGATAACACCGGGGAGCTGTTTTTT. This encodes CASSQVKADNTGELFF.

V and J are TRBV5-1 and TRBJ2-1; possible D gene TRBD2, 5 bases. The CDR3 extends over 12 amino acids. V was cut by 4 bases and J by 8 bases, with 10 bases left in between. CDR1 is SGHRS and CDR2 is YFSETQ in the germline V gene. The DNA of the CDR3 is TGCGCCAGCAGCCTGGACTTCGATGAGCAGTTCTTC. It is translated as CASSLDFDEQFF.

The rearrangement links TRBV6-2 or TRBV6-3 to TRBJ2-7; no clear D. The CDR3 sequence is 14 residues long. V was cut by 8 bases and J by 3 bases, with 17 bases left in between. CDR1 MNHEY and CDR2 SVGEGT come from the germline V gene. CDR3 nucleotides: TGTGCCAGCCGCCGAGCAGCAGGTTACTACGAGCAGTACTTC. Translation: CASRRAAGYYEQYF.

This chain joins TRBV25-1 and TRBJ1-4, with D possibly being TRBD1 (6 bases). The CDR3 has 17 amino acids. Trimming stripped 4 bases from V and 5 bases from J, with 20 bases between. The germline V gene encodes CDR1 MGHDK and CDR2 SYGVNS. The CDR3 nucleotides read TGTGCCAGCAGTGCCCCTACAAACAGGGCTTCGAATGAAAAACTGTTTTTT. Translated: CASSAPTNRASNEKLFF.

In its sample, this clone was seen a few times. The chain combines TRBV12-3 or TRBV12-4 with TRBJ1-5; D unresolved. The CDR3 is 13 residues long. V was pared by 3 bases and J by 5 bases, with 8 bases between. DNA for the CDR3: TGTGCCAGCAGTTTTCTATACGATCAGCCCCAGCATTTT. It is translated as CASSFLYDQPQHF.

This chain's CDR3 is CASRKDWSSYEQYF. As DNA, the CDR3 is TGTGCCAGCAGGAAAGACTGGAGCTCCTACGAGCAGTACTTC. The chain has TRBV7-9 and TRBJ2-7; D remains ambiguous. CDR1 and CDR2 (germline): SEHNR, FQNEAQ (reference sequence). The CDR3 is 14 amino acids. V lost 6 bases and J 0 bases, leaving 12 bases between the germline ends.

This clone was seen a single time. CDR3 nucleotide sequence: TGTGCCAGCAGCCAAGGGCCCGGGACAGGGGACATTCAGTACTTC. This sequence encodes CASSQGPGTGDIQYF. V is TRBV3-1 (or the pseudogene TRBV3-2) and J is TRBJ2-4; the match to TRBD1 covers 10 bases. J lost 8 bases, V lost 1 base, and 5 bases had no gene match. CDR1 is LGHDT, CDR2 YNNKEL, per germline (reference sequence). This CDR3 is 15 amino acids long.

V gene TRBV6-5 combines with J gene TRBJ2-7, with D unclear. The CDR3 covers 15 residues. V was shortened by 0 bases and J by 4 bases, with 13 bases between the two germline ends. Germline CDR1 MNHEY, CDR2 SVGAGI. CDR3 sequence (DNA): TGTGCCAGCAGTTACTCGTCGAACGGGTTGTACGAGCAGTACTTC. It codes for CASSYSSNGLYEQYF.

The chain links TRBV14 to TRBJ2-7, with 9 positions matching TRBD2. There are 15 residues in the CDR3. CDR1 and CDR2 (germline): SGHDN, FVKESK. With 6 bases clipped from V and 5 bases from J, the junction kept 11 bases outside the gene matches. CDR3 nucleotides: TGTGCCAGCAGTCCCTTGGGAGCGGGAGGTGACGAGCAGTACTTC. Its translation: CASSPLGAGGDEQYF.

V and J are TRBV28 and TRBJ1-5; no clear D. The CDR3 length is 16 residues. Trimming removed 4 bases at V and 4 bases at J, with 17 bases between. CDR1 and CDR2 from the germline V gene are MDHEN and SYDVKM. For the CDR3, the DNA is TGTGCCAGCAGTTCCGGCCGGGGTCTAGCTAATCAGCCCCAGCATTTT. Protein sequence: CASSSGRGLANQPQHF.

The chain joins TRBV7-2 to TRBJ2-3; TRBD2 matches 7 bases. V lost 3 bases and J lost 1; bases outside the gene matches: 1. Per the germline V gene, CDR1 is SGHTA and CDR2 is FQGNSA. The CDR3 totals 14 residues. The CDR3 region has the DNA TGTGCCAGCAGCTTCACTAGCGGCACAGATACGCAGTATTTT. Its translation: CASSFTSGTDTQYF.

The CDR3 DNA reads as TGTGCCAGCAGCCGGAGGACAGGGGGTGGCAATCAGCCCCAGCATTTT. This sequence encodes CASSRRTGGGNQPQHF. J is TRBJ1-5 and V is TRBV6-2 or TRBV6-3; TRBD1 matches at 10 bases. J gave up 2 bases and V 6 bases, and 7 bases lay outside the gene matches. This CDR3 has 16 residues. Germline V gene sequence: CDR1 MNHEY, CDR2 SVGEGT.

This clone was counted between two and nine times. The chain carries TRBV3-1 (or the pseudogene TRBV3-2) and TRBJ1-2; 9 nucleotides match TRBD1. Germline lookup yields CDR1 LGHDT and CDR2 YNNKEL (reference sequence). The CDR3 length is 17 residues. J lost 4 bases, V lost 4 bases, and 13 bases had no gene match. The CDR3, as DNA: TGTGCCAGCAGCCCTGTCATCCGGGACAGGGAAGGCTATGGCTACACCTTC. Its translation: CASSPVIRDREGYGYTF.

This sequence joins TRBV12-5 and TRBJ1-5; D ambiguous. This CDR3 is 13 amino acids long. V was trimmed by 3 bases and J by 6 bases, leaving 9 bases between them. The germline V gene has CDR1 LGHNT and CDR2 FRNRAP. The CDR3 DNA is TGTGCTAGTGGTTTAGAGGGAATTCAGCCCCAGCATTTT. Protein: CASGLEGIQPQHF.

This clone was seen a handful of times. The V and J genes are TRBV7-9 and TRBJ2-1; 9 bases match TRBD2. CDR1 is SEHNR and CDR2 is FQNEAQ in the germline V gene (reference sequence). The ends lost 8 bases at V and 4 bases at J; junction bases unmatched: 12. The CDR3 consists of 16 residues. CDR3 region: CASWGFGGGAYNEQFF. The CDR3 DNA follows: TGTGCCAGCTGGGGATTTGGCGGGGGGGCGTACAATGAGCAGTTCTTC.

The chain is built from TRBV14 and TRBJ1-5; weak D call: TRBD1 (6 bases). The germline CDR1 and CDR2 sequences are SGHDN and FVKESK. The CDR3 extends over 14 amino acids. V lost 4 bases and J 4 bases, leaving 11 bases between the germline ends. The CDR3 region is CASSPPGQNQPQHF. The CDR3 DNA follows: TGTGCCAGCAGCCCCCCCGGACAGAATCAGCCCCAGCATTTT.

The chain joins TRBV28 to TRBJ2-7, with 7 nucleotides matching TRBD2. The V and J ends lost 5 bases and 6 bases, in that order; junction bases with no gene match: 16. The CDR3 length is 16 residues. Germline lookup yields CDR1 MDHEN and CDR2 SYDVKM. CDR3 amino acids: CASSPTAGVQGIEQYF. CDR3 nucleotides: TGTGCCAGCAGTCCCACCGCGGGGGTTCAGGGAATCGAGCAGTACTTC. Together with reference TRBV28 and TRBJ2-7, the CDR3 gives the full variable domain: DVKVTQSSRYLVKRTGEKVFLECVQDMDHENMFWYRQDPGLGLRLIYFSYDVKMKEKGDIPEGYSVSREKKERFSLILESASTNQTSMYLCASSPTAGVQGIEQYFGPGTRLTVT.

This clone was observed once. V and J are TRBV3-1 (or the pseudogene TRBV3-2) and TRBJ2-1, with D maybe TRBD2 (5 bases). V was clipped by 5 bases and J by 4 bases, with 12 bases between them. Germline V gene data show CDR1 as LGHDT and CDR2 as YNNKEL (reference sequence). The CDR3 has 14 amino acids. The CDR3 region has the DNA TGTGCCAGCAGCTCGCTTGGGAGATACAATGAGCAGTTCTTC. It specifies CASSSLGRYNEQFF.